These T cell receptor beta chains were read from a single sample in a study of shared T cell receptors in the human thymus. TCRdb's copy holds only in-frame clones and misses some; the assay was immunoSEQ multiplex PCR. The sample includes approximately 490,000 clones, approximately 80% of them seen just once. Separately, the same data were catalogued under a study of human thymus T cells.

The sequenced sample consisted of thymocytes. These receptors were taken from a boy less than two years old with a congenital heart defect. Both conserved end residues are part of each CDR3. Each record gives: D gene, clone size, V gene, J gene, CDR3 protein, CDR3 DNA. The D gene is left open where the match is weak. The size of a clone is reported for some rows only, either as once, few or many, or as a class for expanded clones.

D gene: TRBD2; clone size: NA; V gene: TRBV19; J gene: TRBJ2-5; CDR3 protein: CASSILASGRAETQYF; CDR3 DNA: TGTGCCAGTAGTATTTTGGCTAGCGGGAGGGCCGAGACCCAGTACTTC
D gene: NA; clone size: NA; V gene: TRBV4-3; J gene: TRBJ2-1; CDR3 protein: CASSQDQAGYNEQFF; CDR3 DNA: TGCGCCAGCAGCCAAGATCAGGCAGGGTACAATGAGCAGTTCTTC
D gene: NA; clone size: NA; V gene: TRBV20-1; J gene: TRBJ1-2; CDR3 protein: CSGGGALGYTF; CDR3 DNA: TGCAGTGGTGGTGGGGCCCTTGGCTACACCTTC
D gene: TRBD1; clone size: NA; V gene: TRBV5-1; J gene: TRBJ1-3; CDR3 protein: CASSLWTGWPGNTIYF; CDR3 DNA: TGCGCCAGCAGCTTGTGGACAGGGTGGCCTGGAAACACCATATATTTT
D gene: NA; clone size: NA; V gene: TRBV21-1; J gene: TRBJ2-2; CDR3 protein: CASSRVVLAGIRELFF; CDR3 DNA: TGTGCCAGCAGCAGGGTCGTACTAGCGGGAATTCGGGAGCTGTTTTTT
D gene: NA; clone size: NA; V gene: TRBV6-5; J gene: TRBJ1-1; CDR3 protein: CASSDMNTEAFF; CDR3 DNA: TGTGCCAGCAGCGACATGAACACTGAAGCTTTCTTT
D gene: NA; clone size: few; V gene: TRBV5-5; J gene: TRBJ2-7; CDR3 protein: CASSLGQNEQYF; CDR3 DNA: TGTGCCAGCAGCTTGGGACAGAACGAGCAGTACTTC
D gene: TRBD1; clone size: NA; V gene: TRBV9; J gene: TRBJ1-1; CDR3 protein: CASSVCPQGATEAFF; CDR3 DNA: TGTGCCAGCAGCGTATGCCCTCAGGGGGCCACTGAAGCTTTCTTT
D gene: TRBD1; clone size: NA; V gene: TRBV5-1; J gene: TRBJ2-2; CDR3 protein: CASSPGQGAKGELFF; CDR3 DNA: TGCGCCAGCAGCCCCGGACAGGGGGCAAAAGGGGAGCTGTTTTTT
D gene: TRBD1; clone size: few; V gene: TRBV4-3; J gene: TRBJ2-7; CDR3 protein: CASSQAPGQGYSYEQYF; CDR3 DNA: TGCGCCAGCAGCCAAGCCCCGGGACAGGGCTATTCCTACGAGCAGTACTTC
D gene: NA; clone size: NA; V gene: TRBV30; J gene: TRBJ2-5; CDR3 protein: CAWSVSQGGETQYF; CDR3 DNA: TGTGCCTGGAGTGTAAGCCAGGGGGGTGAGACCCAGTACTTC
D gene: TRBD2; clone size: NA; V gene: TRBV4-1; J gene: TRBJ2-7; CDR3 protein: CASSRLAAGASSWYEQYF; CDR3 DNA: TGCGCCAGCAGCCGACTGGCAGCGGGGGCTTCTTCGTGGTACGAGCAGTACTTC
D gene: NA; clone size: NA; V gene: TRBV2; J gene: TRBJ2-3; CDR3 protein: CASSEEHSAVVTDTQYF; CDR3 DNA: TGTGCCAGCAGTGAAGAACACTCAGCGGTGGTCACAGATACGCAGTATTTT
D gene: NA; clone size: NA; V gene: TRBV9; J gene: TRBJ2-3; CDR3 protein: CASSVAGDTDTQYF; CDR3 DNA: TGTGCCAGCAGCGTTGCCGGAGACACAGATACGCAGTATTTT